The sequence of this T cell receptor beta chain was determined in a study of cytomegalovirus exposure and HLA in healthy donors. PCR used 60 Vbeta primers and 13 Jbeta primers. The repertoire was sequenced with immunoSEQ multiplex PCR; TCRdb's copy has only in-frame clones and lacks some. Altogether around 110,000 clones are present, about 80% being singletons, with the ten largest covering 3.5% to 4.5%. V was trimmed by 4 bases and J by 5 bases, leaving 5 bases between them. In germline, CDR1 is SNHLY, CDR2 FYNNEI. The CDR3 has 12 residues. About this clone itself: Its antigen is as yet unknown.

Regarding the study as a whole: The authors enumerated over 150 TCR beta chains as linked to cytomegalovirus. According to a later analysis, donors in an Asian-associated ancestry cluster reportedly had fewer N-insertions than the roughly 630-donor mean.

Sequencing used PBMCs. This chain links TRBV2 with TRBJ1-4, with no clear D. The clonotype comes from a man between 25 and 39 years old in good health and CMV-seropositive. The DNA for the CDR3 is TGTGCCAGCAGTGCGCAGAATGAAAAACTGTTTTTT. It is translated as CASSAQNEKLFF.